These 15 T cell receptor beta chains were all obtained from the same sample, sequenced in a study of blood T cell repertoires in COVID-19. Sequenced by immunoSEQ multiplex PCR; TCRdb stores in-frame clones only, minus some. The sample consists of 250,000 to 300,000 clones, about 88% of them appearing once. Material for sequencing was peripheral blood. These receptors all stem from a woman in her 40s who had recovered from COVID-19.

The J gene is TRBJ2-2, the V gene TRBV19; 10 bases are a match to TRBD2. The CDR3 is 17 residues long. J lost 0 bases, V lost 3 bases, and 4 bases had no gene match. From germline, CDR1 is LNHDA and CDR2 SQIVND (reference sequence). The CDR3 reads CASSIPTSGPNTGELFF. The DNA of the CDR3 is TGTGCCAGTAGTATCCCGACTAGCGGGCCGAACACCGGGGAGCTGTTTTTT.

This chain joins TRBV7-2 and TRBJ2-3; D perhaps matches TRBD1 (5 bases). Trimming left V 1 base short and J 1 base short, with 9 bases between. Germline values: CDR1 SGHTA, CDR2 FQGNSA. The CDR3 has 15 amino acids. As DNA, the CDR3 is TGTGCCAGCAGCTTAGAGGGGCGCGGCACAGATACGCAGTATTTT. Translation: CASSLEGRGTDTQYF.

The chain combines TRBV7-3 with TRBJ2-2; TRBD2 matches at 8 bases. Unmatched junction bases numbered 5, after V lost 5 bases and J lost 0 bases. In germline, CDR1 is SGHTA, CDR2 FQGTGA. The CDR3 has 16 amino acids. CDR3 residues: CASSHPGLANTGELFF. CDR3 nucleotides: TGTGCCAGCAGCCACCCGGGACTAGCGAACACCGGGGAGCTGTTTTTT. Full variable domain (remainder filled in from reference TRBV7-3 and TRBJ2-2): GAGVSQTPSNKVTEKGKYVELRCDPISGHTALYWYRQSLGQGPEFLIYFQGTGAADDSGLPNDRFFAVRPEGSVSTLKIQRTERGDSAVYLCASSHPGLANTGELFFGEGSRLTVL.

This chain links TRBV29-1 with TRBJ1-2; 12 nucleotides line up with TRBD1. The J segment lost 8 bases and the V segment lost 7 bases, leaving 8 bases of the junction unmatched. Germline assignment: CDR1 SQVTM and CDR2 ANQGSEA. This CDR3 spans 13 amino acids. In DNA, the CDR3 is TGCAGCGCTCCGGGACAGGGGGCGCGCGGCTACACCTTC. Amino acids: CSAPGQGARGYTF.

This sequence joins TRBV10-3 and TRBJ2-7, with 8 nucleotides matching TRBD1. CDR3 length: 16 residues. J gave up 0 bases and V 2 bases, and 6 bases lay outside the gene matches. Germline lookup yields CDR1 ENHRY and CDR2 SYGVKD. CDR3 residues: CAISERQGHTSYEQYF. Here the CDR3 DNA reads TGTGCCATCAGTGAGAGACAGGGGCATACCTCCTACGAGCAGTACTTC.

The V and J genes are TRBV30 and TRBJ1-4, with a weak D call TRBD1 (5 bases). The V gene lost 8 bases and the J gene lost 8 bases, with 18 bases spanning the gap. The germline V gene has CDR1 GTSNPN and CDR2 SVGIG (reference sequence). The CDR3 has 13 residues. DNA of the CDR3: TGTGCCGCACTTGTTGGGGGGTCGGAAAAACTGTTTTTT. This encodes CAALVGGSEKLFF.

This chain connects TRBV6-5 to TRBJ1-3, with a possible D match to TRBD1 (6 bases). Germline lookup yields CDR1 MNHEY and CDR2 SVGAGI. The V gene lost 5 bases and the J gene lost 0 bases, with 11 bases spanning the gap. The CDR3 consists of 15 residues. CDR3 amino acids: CASSTYRDSGNTIYF. The DNA of the CDR3 is TGTGCCAGCAGTACCTACAGGGACTCTGGAAACACCATATATTTT.

The chain links TRBV30 to TRBJ2-4; D perhaps matches TRBD2 (5 bases). The CDR3 runs to 19 residues. V was trimmed by 0 bases and J by 2 bases, leaving 23 bases between them. CDR1 is GTSNPN and CDR2 is SVGIG in the germline V gene (reference sequence). Written as DNA, the CDR3 is TGTGCCTGGAGTGTAGAGGCGGGCAGTCTCCCAACCCCCAAAAACATTCAGTACTTC. Protein: CAWSVEAGSLPTPKNIQYF.

The chain combines TRBV11-2 with TRBJ2-4; D unresolved. V lost 5 bases to trimming and J lost 1 base, with 9 bases between them. The germline V gene encodes CDR1 SGHAT and CDR2 FQNNGV. The CDR3 length is 14 residues. The CDR3 here is CASSRLPAKNIQYF. The CDR3 DNA is TGTGCCAGCAGCCGACTGCCCGCCAAAAACATTCAGTACTTC.

This chain connects TRBV4-1 to TRBJ2-3; 8 bases map to TRBD2. From germline, CDR1 is MGHRA and CDR2 YSYEKL. The V gene end was trimmed by 3 bases and the J gene end by 4 bases; junction bases not matched to a gene: 9. The CDR3 spans 16 residues. The CDR3 sequence: CASSQTLAGGADTQYF. The CDR3 DNA follows: TGCGCCAGCAGCCAGACCCTAGCGGGCGGTGCAGATACGCAGTATTTT.

The chain joins TRBV25-1 to TRBJ1-3, with D uncertain. CDR1 is MGHDK, CDR2 SYGVNS, per germline. The V end was cut by 8 bases, the J end by 0 bases, with 11 bases between. The CDR3 covers 14 residues. CDR3 DNA sequence: TGTGCCAGCGGTACCGGGAACTCTGGAAACACCATATATTTT. Residues: CASGTGNSGNTIYF.

The chain couples TRBV7-3 to TRBJ2-7; the match to TRBD2 covers 8 bases. CDR3 length: 17 residues. V lost 0 bases, J lost 3 bases, and 10 bases stayed unmatched. Germline V gives CDR1 SGHTA, CDR2 FQGTGA. CDR3 region: CASSLTGGAVSYYEQYF. As DNA, the CDR3 is TGTGCCAGCAGCTTAACCGGGGGGGCAGTTTCTTACTACGAGCAGTACTTC.

V gene TRBV5-4 combines with J gene TRBJ2-7; 12 bases fit TRBD2. Trimming took 4 bases from V and 5 from J; bases not matched to a gene: 16. Germline assignment: CDR1 SGHNT and CDR2 YYREEE (reference sequence). The length of the CDR3 is 18 residues. CDR3 sequence: CASSTTRPPSGRGHEQYF. In nucleotides, the CDR3 is TGTGCCAGCAGCACAACGCGGCCCCCTAGCGGGAGGGGCCACGAGCAGTACTTC. Using reference TRBV5-4 and TRBJ2-7 for the parts outside the CDR3, the full variable domain is ETGVTQSPTHLIKTRGQQVTLRCSSQSGHNTVSWYQQALGQGPQFIFQYYREEENGRGNFPPRFSGLQFPNYSSELNVNALELDDSALYLCASSTTRPPSGRGHEQYFGPGTRLTVT.

This clone was seen ten or more times. The chain employs TRBV19 and TRBJ2-4; 7 positions agree with TRBD2. This CDR3 is 16 amino acids long. Germline V gene data show CDR1 as LNHDA and CDR2 as SQIVND (reference sequence). V was clipped by 2 bases and J by 2 bases; unmatched bases: 6. The CDR3 spells CASSIREGVPKNIQYF. CDR3 in DNA: TGTGCCAGTAGTATAAGGGAGGGAGTGCCCAAAAACATTCAGTACTTC.

This clone was detected only a few times. The genes are TRBV18 and TRBJ2-2; 7 nucleotides agree with TRBD1. This CDR3 is built from 15 residues. Per the germline V gene, CDR1 is KGHSH and CDR2 is LQKENI. After removal of 3 bases from V and 4 bases from J, the junction contained 5 bases not matched to a gene. DNA of the CDR3: TGTGCCAGCTCACCCACGGGACAGACCACCGGGGAGCTGTTTTTT. Translation gives CASSPTGQTTGELFF.